This T cell receptor (beta chain) came from a study of T-cell memory formation after mild COVID-19. Across the study: Largely donor-specific sequence clusters came from two donors.

This clonotype has just a few counts. Its matching antigen is unknown. TCRdb reprocessed the 5' RACE reads with MiXCR, giving one entry per CDR3 protein. The data show 400,000 to 450,000 distinct CDR3 sequences, with roughly 18% seen just once and 20% to 25% held by the top ten. Study-level points and caveats: Contracting clones, day 15 to 85, had balanced CD4/CD8, and later expanders favored CD4+. Chiefly within CM and EM were the contracting CD4+ clones; CD8+ ones were within EMRA. SARS-CoV-2 specificity was not confirmed for second-wave clones peaking on day 37.

Trimming took 3 bases from V and 2 from J, leaving 7 bases between them. The CDR3 consists of 13 residues. CDR1 and CDR2 from the germline V gene are KGHDR and SFDVKD. The V and J genes are TRBV24-1 and TRBJ2-7, with D unresolved. The sample taken for sequencing was PBMCs or a T cell subset sorted from them (not recorded which). The sequence derives from a man aged 18 to 35 who had mild COVID-19 (a few samples of this study predate the infection). Cell type and time point are not known. In nucleotides, the CDR3 is TGTGCCACCAGTGATCCGGTAACCTACGAGCAGTACTTC. Translation gives CATSDPVTYEQYF.